This TCR beta chain comes out of a study of Ad26.COV2.S vaccination and SARS-CoV-2 variants. Produced via immunoSEQ multiplex PCR; TCRdb's table is partial and in-frame only. The sample records 500,000 or so clones, 70% to 90% being singletons. Treatment defined: some 20 received Ad26.COV2.S at low or high dose, single or two shots; roughly five received placebo; per-sample allocation not given. The investigators took samples on day 63 after the first vaccine or placebo injection. The sequencing here drew on peripheral blood, taken in a trial of Ad26.COV2.S vaccine versus placebo. This TCR was sampled from a person aged 18-65 years who received the Ad26.COV2.S COVID-19 vaccine or a placebo.

CDR3 region: CAWNQGLNIQYF. The CDR3 DNA is TGTGCCTGGAATCAGGGGCTAAACATTCAGTACTTC. The chain has TRBV30 and TRBJ2-4; possibly TRBD1 for D (6 bases). The CDR3 is 12 residues long. The V end was cut by 4 bases, the J end by 6 bases, with 10 bases between. Germline CDR1 GTSNPN, CDR2 SVGIG (reference sequence).